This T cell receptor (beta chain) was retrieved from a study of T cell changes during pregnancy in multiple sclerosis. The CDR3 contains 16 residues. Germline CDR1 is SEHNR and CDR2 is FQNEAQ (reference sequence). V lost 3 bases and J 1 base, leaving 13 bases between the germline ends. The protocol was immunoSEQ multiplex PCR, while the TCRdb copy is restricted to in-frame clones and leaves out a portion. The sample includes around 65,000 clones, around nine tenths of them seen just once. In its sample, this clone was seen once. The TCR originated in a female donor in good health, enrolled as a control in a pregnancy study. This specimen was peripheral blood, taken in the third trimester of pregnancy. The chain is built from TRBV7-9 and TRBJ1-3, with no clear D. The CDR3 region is CASSFPASGSGNTIYF. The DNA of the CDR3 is TGTGCCAGCAGCTTCCCGGCCTCGGGGTCTGGAAACACCATATATTTT.